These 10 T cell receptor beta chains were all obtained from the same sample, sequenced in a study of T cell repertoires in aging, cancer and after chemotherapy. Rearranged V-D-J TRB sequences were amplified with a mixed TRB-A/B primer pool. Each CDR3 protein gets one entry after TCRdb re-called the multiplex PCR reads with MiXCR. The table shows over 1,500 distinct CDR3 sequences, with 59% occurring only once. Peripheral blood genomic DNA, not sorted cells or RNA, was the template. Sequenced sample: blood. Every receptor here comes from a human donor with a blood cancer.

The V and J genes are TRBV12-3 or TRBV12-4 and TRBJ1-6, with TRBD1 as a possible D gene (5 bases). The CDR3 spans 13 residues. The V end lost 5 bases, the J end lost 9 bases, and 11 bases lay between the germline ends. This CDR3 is CASSLGVGSPLHF. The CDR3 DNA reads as TGTGCCAGCAGTCTGGGGGTGGGTTCACCCCTCCACTTT.

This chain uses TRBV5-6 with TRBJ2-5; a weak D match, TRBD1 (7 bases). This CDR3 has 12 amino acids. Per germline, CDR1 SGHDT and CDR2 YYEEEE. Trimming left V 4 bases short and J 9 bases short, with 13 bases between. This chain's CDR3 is CASSIQGRSQYF. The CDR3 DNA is TGTGCCAGCAGCATACAGGGGAGGTCCCAGTACTTC. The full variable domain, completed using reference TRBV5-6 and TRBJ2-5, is DAGVTQSPTHLIKTRGQQVTLRCSPKSGHDTVSWYQQALGQGPQFIFQYYEEEERQRGNFPDRFSGHQFPNYSSELNVNALLLGDSALYLCASSIQGRSQYFGPGTRLLVL.

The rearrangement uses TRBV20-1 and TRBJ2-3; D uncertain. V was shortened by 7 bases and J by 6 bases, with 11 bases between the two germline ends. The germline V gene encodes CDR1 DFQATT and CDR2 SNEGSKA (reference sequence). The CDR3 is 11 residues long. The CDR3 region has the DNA TGCAGTGTCGCGGCGTTGGATACGCAGTATTTT. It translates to CSVAALDTQYF.

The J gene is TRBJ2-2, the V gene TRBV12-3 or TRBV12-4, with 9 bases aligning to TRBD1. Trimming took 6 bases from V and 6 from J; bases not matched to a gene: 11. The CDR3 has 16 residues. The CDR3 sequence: CASSPGQGLRSGELFF. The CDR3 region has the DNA TGTGCCAGCAGCCCGGGACAGGGCTTGCGATCCGGGGAGCTGTTTTTT.

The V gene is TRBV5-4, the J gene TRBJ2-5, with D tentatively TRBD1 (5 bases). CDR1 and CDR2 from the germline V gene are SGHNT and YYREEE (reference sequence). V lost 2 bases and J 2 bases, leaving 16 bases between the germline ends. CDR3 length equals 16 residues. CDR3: CASSFPSAGNQETQYF. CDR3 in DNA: TGTGCCAGCAGCTTCCCATCTGCAGGGAATCAAGAGACCCAGTACTTC.

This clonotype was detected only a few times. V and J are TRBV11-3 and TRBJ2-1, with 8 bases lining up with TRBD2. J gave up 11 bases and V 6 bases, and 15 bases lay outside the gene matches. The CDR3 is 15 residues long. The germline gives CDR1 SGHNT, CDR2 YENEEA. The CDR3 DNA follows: TGTGCCAGCAGTTTGGCGGGGGGTGGCAACTATAAGCAGTTCTTC. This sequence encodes CASSLAGGGNYKQFF.

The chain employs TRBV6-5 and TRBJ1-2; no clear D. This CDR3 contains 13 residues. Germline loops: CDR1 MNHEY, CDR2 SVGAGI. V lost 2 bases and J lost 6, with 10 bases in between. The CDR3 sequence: CASSYDGVHGYTF. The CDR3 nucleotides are TGTGCCAGCAGTTACGACGGGGTCCATGGCTACACCTTC.

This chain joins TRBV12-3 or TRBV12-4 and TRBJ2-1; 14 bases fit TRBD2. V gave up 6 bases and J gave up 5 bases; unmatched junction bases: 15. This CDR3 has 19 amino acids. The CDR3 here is CASSPMTSGRAGGNNEQFF. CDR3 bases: TGTGCCAGCAGCCCGATGACTAGCGGGAGGGCAGGAGGTAACAATGAGCAGTTCTTC.

As DNA, the CDR3 is TGTGCCAGCAGGCACGGACTAGCGGGGGTCGGGAGCACAGATACGCAGTATTTT. It translates to CASRHGLAGVGSTDTQYF. The chain recombines TRBV5-4 with TRBJ2-3; TRBD2 agrees at 13 bases. The germline gives CDR1 SGHNT, CDR2 YYREEE (reference sequence). This CDR3 is built from 18 residues. V trimming: 5 bases; J trimming: 0 bases; junction bases outside the gene matches: 9. Using reference TRBV5-4 and TRBJ2-3 for the parts outside the CDR3, the full variable domain is ETGVTQSPTHLIKTRGQQVTLRCSSQSGHNTVSWYQQALGQGPQFIFQYYREEENGRGNFPPRFSGLQFPNYSSELNVNALELDDSALYLCASRHGLAGVGSTDTQYFGPGTRLTVL.

CDR3 bases: TGTGCCAGCAGTCGGGACTACACAGATACGCAGTATTTT. This sequence encodes CASSRDYTDTQYF. V usage is TRBV5-6 and J usage is TRBJ2-3; 7 bases line up with TRBD2. Per germline, CDR1 SGHDT and CDR2 YYEEEE. The CDR3 consists of 13 residues. J was trimmed by 2 bases and V by 5 bases; bases with no gene match: 2. Full variable domain (missing parts from reference TRBV5-6 and TRBJ2-3): DAGVTQSPTHLIKTRGQQVTLRCSPKSGHDTVSWYQQALGQGPQFIFQYYEEEERQRGNFPDRFSGHQFPNYSSELNVNALLLGDSALYLCASSRDYTDTQYFGPGTRLTVL.